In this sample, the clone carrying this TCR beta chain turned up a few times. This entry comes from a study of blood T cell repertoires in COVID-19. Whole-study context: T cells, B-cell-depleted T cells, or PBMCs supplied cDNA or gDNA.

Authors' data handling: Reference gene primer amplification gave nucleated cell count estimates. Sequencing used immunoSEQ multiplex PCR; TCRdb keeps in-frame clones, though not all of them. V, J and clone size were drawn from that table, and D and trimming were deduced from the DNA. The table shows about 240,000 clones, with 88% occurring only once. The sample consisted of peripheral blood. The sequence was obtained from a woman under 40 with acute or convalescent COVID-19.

The CDR3 region is CASSLVAWGMNTEAFF. CDR3 nucleotide sequence: TGTGCCAGCAGCTTAGTAGCTTGGGGCATGAACACTGAAGCTTTCTTT. V is TRBV7-2 and J is TRBJ1-1; maybe TRBD1 (5 bases). Germline CDR1 is SGHTA and CDR2 is FQGNSA. Trimming removed 1 base at V and 0 bases at J, with 12 bases between. The CDR3 sequence is 16 residues long.